A selection of T cell receptor beta chains follows, all from one sample in a study of CD8+CD57+ T cells in acquired aplastic anemia. In TCRdb, the reads were re-called with MiXCR into one record per CDR3 protein. The sample holds under 200,000 distinct CDR3 sequences, 63% seen once. Input material: sorted CD4+, CD8+, or CD8+CD57+ T cells (not recorded which) from PBMCs. The receptors were gathered from a human donor in good health. Each CDR3 is given with its conserved first and last residue. D genes are given only for firm matches. Expanded clones are given a class, and other clones once, few, many or no size at all.

>TRBV5-1|17|TRBD2|TRBJ2-7|once
TGCGCCAGCAGCTTGGTCCCCACTAGCGCCAGCTCTTACGAGCAGTACTTC
CASSLVPTSASSYEQYF
>TRBV7-2|14|TRBD2|TRBJ2-1|once
TGTGCCAGCAGGACGGCTAGCGGATACAATGAGCAGTTCTTC
CASRTASGYNEQFF
>TRBV4-1|15|NA|TRBJ2-5|NA
TGCGCCAGCAGCCAAGTTGTCGCTAACCAAGAGACCCAGTACTTC
CASSQVVANQETQYF
>TRBV12-3/TRBV12-4|15|TRBD2|TRBJ2-2|NA
TGTGCCAGCAGCGCGGGAGGGATTCAGACCGGGGAGCTGTTTTTT
CASSAGGIQTGELFF
>TRBV9|16|NA|TRBJ2-2|once
TGTGCCAGCAGCGTACGAGGGAGCGGTTTCACCGGGGAGCTGTTTTTT
CASSVRGSGFTGELFF
>TRBV11-3|13|NA|TRBJ2-1|many
TGTGCCAGCAGCTATGCGGGTTACAATGAGCAGTTCTTC
CASSYAGYNEQFF
>TRBV15|12|NA|TRBJ2-7|NA
TGTGCCACCAGCAGTTTACCGTACGAGCAGTACTTC
CATSSLPYEQYF
>TRBV28|14|NA|TRBJ1-3|many
TGTGCCAGCAGTCCAACAAGCTCTGGAAACACCATATATTTT
CASSPTSSGNTIYF
>TRBV15|15|NA|TRBJ2-7|NA
TGTGCCACCACAGGCCAGGGACGGGGTTCCTACGAGCAGTACTTC
CATTGQGRGSYEQYF
>TRBV5-5|15|NA|TRBJ2-7|NA
TGTGCCAGCGCCCACTTTGCTGCGGACTCCTACGAGCAGTACTTC
CASAHFAADSYEQYF
>TRBV7-9|12|NA|TRBJ2-1|NA
TGTGCCAGCAGCAGAGACTACAATGAGCAGTTCTTC
CASSRDYNEQFF
>TRBV5-1|14|TRBD2|TRBJ2-7|NA
TGCGCCAGCAGCTTGGTGGCGGGGGCCTACGAGCAGTACTTC
CASSLVAGAYEQYF
>TRBV9|17|TRBD2|TRBJ2-1|many
TGTGCCAGCAGCGAGGGACTAGCGGGAGGGTTTAGGAATGAGCAGTTCTTC
CASSEGLAGGFRNEQFF
>TRBV7-4|16|TRBD1|TRBJ1-6|NA
TGTGCCAGCACCCCGAGGGGGCCGCTACCTAATTCACCCCTCCACTTT
CASTPRGPLPNSPLHF
>TRBV2|14|NA|TRBJ2-7|NA
TGTGCCAGCAGTACACGCGGTCGCGCCTACGAGCAGTACTTC
CASSTRGRAYEQYF
>TRBV19|12|NA|TRBJ2-1|NA
TGTGCCAGTAGTCTTTCCGGGGGTGAGCAGTTCTTC
CASSLSGGEQFF
>TRBV10-2|16|TRBD2|TRBJ2-1|NA
TGCGCCAGCACCGGGACTAGCGGGAGACACTTCAATGAGCAGTTCTTC
CASTGTSGRHFNEQFF
>TRBV24-1|13|TRBD2|TRBJ2-3|NA
TGTGCCACCAGGACTAGCGTGGAAGATACGCAGTATTTT
CATRTSVEDTQYF
>TRBV9|15|NA|TRBJ1-6|NA
TGTGCCAGCAGCGCCACAGGGATGTATAATTCACCCCTCCACTTT
CASSATGMYNSPLHF
>TRBV9|16|TRBD2|TRBJ2-3|many
TGTGCCAGCAGCGTAGCGGGGAGCGGGAGTACAGATACGCAGTATTTT
CASSVAGSGSTDTQYF
>TRBV7-3|16|TRBD2|TRBJ2-5|once
TGTGCCAGCAGTCGACGGACTAGCGGGAGGGAAGAGACCCAGTACTTC
CASSRRTSGREETQYF
>TRBV2|14|NA|TRBJ2-7|NA
TGTGCCAGCAGTGACGCCTCAGGGTTGAGAGAGCAGTACTTC
CASSDASGLREQYF
>TRBV2|12|NA|TRBJ2-7|NA
TGTGCCAGCAGTCCGCGGACGTACGAGCAGTACTTC
CASSPRTYEQYF
>TRBV5-1|16|TRBD2|TRBJ2-1|once
TGCGCCAGCAGCTTGGCGTTGCTAGCGGGGGGCCAAGAGCAGTTCTTC
CASSLALLAGGQEQFF
>TRBV2|15|TRBD1|TRBJ1-1|once
TGTGCCACCACGTCACACAGGGGGGGCAACACTGAAGCTTTCTTT
CATTSHRGGNTEAFF